A single sample gave rise to the 17 T cell receptor beta chains below, sequenced in a study of cytomegalovirus exposure and HLA in healthy donors. The PCR employed 60 Vbeta primers together with 13 Jbeta primers. Data came from immunoSEQ multiplex PCR; TCRdb stores just in-frame clones and leaves some out. This listing includes approximately 76,000 clones. Input material: PBMCs. These receptors all stem from a man between 18 and 29 years old in good health and CMV-seropositive.

The chain joins TRBV5-1 to TRBJ1-4; TRBD1 matches 7 bases. From germline, CDR1 is SGHRS and CDR2 YFSETQ. This CDR3 comprises 17 residues. V lost 4 bases to trimming and J lost 0 bases; unmatched junction nucleotides: 9. Here the CDR3 reads CASSVGDRASTNEKLFF. The CDR3 nucleotides read TGCGCCAGCAGCGTGGGGGACAGAGCCTCAACTAATGAAAAACTGTTTTTT.

This rearrangement joins TRBV28 to TRBJ1-2; a weak D match, TRBD1 (5 bases). The CDR3 contains 13 residues. V lost 3 bases and J lost 7, with 12 bases in between. Germline V lookup: CDR1 MDHEN, CDR2 SYDVKM. CDR3 in amino acids: CASSLGPLCGYTF. DNA for the CDR3: TGTGCCAGCAGTTTGGGGCCGCTTTGTGGCTACACCTTC.

This rearrangement joins TRBV5-5 to TRBJ2-6, with 7 bases identical to TRBD1. This CDR3 comprises 16 residues. V shed 4 bases, J shed 2 bases, and the junction held 6 bases outside the gene matches. Per germline, CDR1 SGHKS and CDR2 YYEKEE (reference sequence). CDR3 bases: TGTGCCAGCAGCCTCGACAGGGCCGCTGGGGCCAACGTCCTGACTTTC. It is translated as CASSLDRAAGANVLTF. Full variable domain (outside the CDR3, taken from reference TRBV5-5 and TRBJ2-6): DAGVTQSPTHLIKTRGQQVTLRCSPISGHKSVSWYQQVLGQGPQFIFQYYEKEERGRGNFPDRFSARQFPNYSSELNVNALLLGDSALYLCASSLDRAAGANVLTFGAGSRLTVL.

The CDR3 nucleotides read TGTGCCAGCAGAGGACTAGCGGGGGGGCCAAGCATTCAGTACTTC. Its translation: CASRGLAGGPSIQYF. This chain joins TRBV6-1 and TRBJ2-4, with 15 bases identical to TRBD2. Germline values: CDR1 MNHNS, CDR2 SASEGT. The ends lost 6 bases at V and 9 bases at J; junction bases unmatched: 6. The CDR3 spans 15 residues.

The rearrangement uses TRBV6-5 and TRBJ2-3; D may be TRBD2 (5 bases). CDR1 is MNHEY and CDR2 is SVGAGI in the germline V gene. V dropped 2 bases and J dropped 5 bases, with 8 bases sitting between them. This CDR3 contains 13 residues. In nucleotides, the CDR3 is TGTGCCAGCAGTTACACCGGGATAGATACGCAGTATTTT. It codes for CASSYTGIDTQYF.

The chain recombines TRBV7-9 with TRBJ1-6; a possible D gene is TRBD1 (6 bases). The CDR3 runs 14 residues. Germline CDR1 is SEHNR and CDR2 is FQNEAQ (reference sequence). Trimming took off 5 bases at V and 6 bases at J, with 11 bases between the two ends. The CDR3, as DNA: TGTGCCAGCAGCGTACAGGGCATTAATTCACCCCTCCACTTT. It specifies CASSVQGINSPLHF.

The chain uses TRBV9 and TRBJ1-4; TRBD1 agrees at 7 bases. The CDR3 has 15 residues. Trimming removed 3 bases from V and 0 bases from J; junction bases left unmatched: 2. Germline assignment: CDR1 SGDLS and CDR2 YYNGEE. CDR3 loop: CASSGGQTTNEKLFF. CDR3 in DNA: TGTGCCAGCAGCGGGGGACAGACAACTAATGAAAAACTGTTTTTT.

This chain links TRBV7-9 with TRBJ1-1; D remains ambiguous. The germline V gene has CDR1 SEHNR and CDR2 FQNEAQ (reference sequence). The CDR3 contains 16 residues. The germline V and J ends were trimmed by 0 bases and 6 bases, with 17 bases remaining between them. CDR3 residues: CASSLASAAFEPEAFF. CDR3 sequence (DNA): TGTGCCAGCAGCTTAGCGTCCGCGGCATTCGAACCTGAAGCTTTCTTT.

This rearrangement joins TRBV6-4 to TRBJ1-1, with D unresolved. The germline V and J ends were trimmed by 0 bases and 1 base, with 9 bases remaining between them. Per germline, CDR1 MRHNA and CDR2 SNTAGT. The CDR3 consists of 15 residues. DNA for the CDR3: TGTGCCAGCAGTGACTCGCCAGTCCCGAACACTGAAGCTTTCTTT. It specifies CASSDSPVPNTEAFF.

The V call is TRBV15, the J call TRBJ1-5; 8 bases align to TRBD1. CDR1 LNHNV and CDR2 YYDKDF come from the germline V gene (reference sequence). This CDR3 comprises 14 residues. The V segment lost 2 bases and the J segment 5 bases; nucleotides outside the gene matches: 2. CDR3 bases: TGTGCCACCAGCAGACAGACAGGGGATCAGCCCCAGCATTTT. Residues: CATSRQTGDQPQHF.

The chain couples TRBV5-1 to TRBJ1-1; D perhaps matches TRBD1 (5 bases). CDR1 is SGHRS, CDR2 YFSETQ, per germline. This CDR3 is built from 14 residues. The V end lost 0 bases, the J end lost 7 bases, and 13 bases lay between the germline ends. The CDR3 sequence is CASSLGPRTIEAFF. The CDR3 nucleotides read TGCGCCAGCAGCTTGGGCCCCCGGACAATTGAAGCTTTCTTT. Looking up the rest from reference TRBV5-1 and TRBJ1-1 gives the full variable domain: KAGVTQTPRYLIKTRGQQVTLSCSPISGHRSVSWYQQTPGQGLQFLFEYFSETQRNKGNFPGRFSGRQFSNSRSEMNVSTLELGDSALYLCASSLGPRTIEAFFGQGTRLTVV.

This chain joins TRBV6-5 and TRBJ2-7, with D possibly TRBD1 on 5 matching bases. This CDR3 is 13 amino acids long. The V and J ends lost 6 bases and 3 bases respectively, with 12 bases between them. CDR1 is MNHEY, CDR2 SVGAGI, per germline. This CDR3 reads CASSDSLFYEQYF. The DNA for the CDR3 is TGTGCCAGCAGCGACAGTTTATTCTACGAGCAGTACTTC.

This sequence joins TRBV28 and TRBJ2-5; 12 bases line up with TRBD1. Trimming removed 3 bases from V and 4 bases from J; junction bases left unmatched: 3. There are 15 residues in the CDR3. The germline gives CDR1 MDHEN, CDR2 SYDVKM. The CDR3 DNA reads as TGTGCCAGCAGTTTGGGGACAGGGGGCGTAGAGACCCAGTACTTC. Translated, it gives CASSLGTGGVETQYF.

This chain joins TRBV13 and TRBJ1-2; D uncertain. In germline, CDR1 is PRHDT, CDR2 FYEKMQ (reference sequence). The CDR3 has 13 amino acids. V was pared by 8 bases and J by 8 bases, with 18 bases between. DNA of the CDR3: TGTGCCAGCGAAAGAGGAGGGTGGGGAGGCTACACCTTC. Translating it yields CASERGGWGGYTF.

This chain connects TRBV10-3 to TRBJ2-7; 16 bases are shared with TRBD2. The germline CDR1 and CDR2 sequences are ENHRY and SYGVKD. The CDR3 is 16 residues long. After removal of 6 bases from V and 3 bases from J, the junction contained 5 bases not matched to a gene. The CDR3 reads CAISGTSGGAGYEQYF. The CDR3 nucleotides read TGTGCCATCAGCGGGACTAGCGGGGGGGCGGGCTACGAGCAGTACTTC.

The chain has TRBV6-1 and TRBJ1-2; possibly TRBD1 for D (6 bases). The CDR3 extends over 16 amino acids. Germline V gives CDR1 MNHNS, CDR2 SASEGT. Deletions cut 4 bases from V and 0 bases from J, with 15 bases between. As DNA, the CDR3 is TGTGCCAGCAGTGTAGCGACAGGATCCCCTAACTATGGCTACACCTTC. Protein: CASSVATGSPNYGYTF.

Considering frequency, this clone is medium-sized (0.01 to 0.1%). The rearrangement joins TRBV29-1 to TRBJ1-1, with TRBD1 matching over 12 bases. The length of the CDR3 is 17 residues. V dropped 7 bases and J dropped 7; count of bases not matched to a gene: 19. In germline, CDR1 is SQVTM, CDR2 ANQGSEA. The chain's CDR3 is CSALGTGGEWMYGEAFF. The CDR3 DNA reads TGCAGCGCCCTCGGGACAGGGGGCGAATGGATGTATGGTGAAGCTTTCTTT.